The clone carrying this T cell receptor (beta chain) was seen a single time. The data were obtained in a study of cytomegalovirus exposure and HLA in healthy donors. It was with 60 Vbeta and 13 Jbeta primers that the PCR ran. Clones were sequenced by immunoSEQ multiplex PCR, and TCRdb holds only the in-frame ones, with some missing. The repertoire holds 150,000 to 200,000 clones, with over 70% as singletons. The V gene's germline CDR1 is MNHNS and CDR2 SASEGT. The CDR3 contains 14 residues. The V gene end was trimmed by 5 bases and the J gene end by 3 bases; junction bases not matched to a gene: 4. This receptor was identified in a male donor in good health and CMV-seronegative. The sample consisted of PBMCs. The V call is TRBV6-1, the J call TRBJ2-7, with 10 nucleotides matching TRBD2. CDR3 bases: TGTGCCAGCAGTAGGACTAGCGGATACTACGAGCAGTACTTC. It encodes CASSRTSGYYEQYF.